The sequence of this TCR beta chain was determined in a study of human T cells and chemical hapten exposure. Turning to the study itself: Across samples, TCR yields varied, mostly owing to small differences in pooled library volumes.

CDR3 length: 16 amino acids. V lost 1 base and J lost 6, with 19 bases in between. Germline loops: CDR1 SGHTA, CDR2 FQGNSA. In the original processing: There were a median of roughly 100,000 TCRs per sample, with a range from about 23,224 to 750,000. One entry per CDR3 protein, called by TCRdb with MiXCR from the 5' RACE reads. What appears here as the V and J calls and clone size reflects TCRdb's work, not the paper's. Here the sample spans tens of thousands of distinct CDR3 sequences, less than 20% being singletons. On this clonotype itself: Antigen: not known.

Extraction of total RNA was performed on unfractionated whole blood. Study-level points and caveats: Following DPC sensitization, TCRs present above 1 in 1000 frequency showed no change.

The clonotype was recovered from a female donor in good health. The V gene is TRBV7-2, the J gene TRBJ2-7, with D perhaps being TRBD1 or TRBD2 (5 bases each). CDR3 amino acids: CASSLGFGGRLVEQYF. CDR3 coding DNA: TGTGCCAGCAGCTTAGGTTTTGGGGGTCGGCTGGTCGAGCAGTACTTC.